This is a list of T cell receptor beta chains from one sample in a study of early T cells in non-severe SARS-CoV-2 infection. Each CDR3 protein is one row after TCRdb ran MiXCR on the 5' RACE reads. The repertoire has over 85,000 distinct CDR3 sequences, roughly 14% of them found once; the top ten carry roughly 6.3%. Sequenced: whole blood. The receptors here all came from an adult who was a healthcare worker with PCR-confirmed SARS-CoV-2 infection or an uninfected control (not recorded which). CDR3s include the opening cysteine and the closing phenylalanine or tryptophan. D genes are given only for firm matches. The listing skips clone size in some rows; elsewhere it reads once, few, many or a size class.

clone_size: few
d_call: .
j_call: TRBJ1-6
v_call: TRBV18
cdr3_aa: CASSPSEFNSPLHF
cdr3_nt: TGTGCCAGCTCACCTTCAGAATTTAATTCACCCCTCCACTTT

clone_size: many
d_call: .
j_call: TRBJ2-1
v_call: TRBV11-2
cdr3_aa: CASSLVERQSSYNEQFF
cdr3_nt: TGTGCCAGCAGCTTAGTGGAGCGGCAGAGCTCCTACAATGAGCAGTTCTTC

clone_size: many
d_call: TRBD2
j_call: TRBJ2-1
v_call: TRBV11-2
cdr3_aa: CASSPGGSGSRSYNEQFF
cdr3_nt: TGTGCCAGCAGCCCGGGGGGTAGCGGGAGTCGCTCCTACAATGAGCAGTTCTTC

clone_size: .
d_call: .
j_call: TRBJ2-7
v_call: TRBV5-4
cdr3_aa: CASSLRSSYEQYF
cdr3_nt: TGTGCCAGCAGCTTAAGGAGCTCCTACGAGCAGTACTTC

clone_size: few
d_call: .
j_call: TRBJ2-7
v_call: TRBV4-3
cdr3_aa: CASNHYEQYF
cdr3_nt: TGCGCCAGCAACCACTACGAGCAGTACTTC

clone_size: .
d_call: TRBD2
j_call: TRBJ2-1
v_call: TRBV5-1
cdr3_aa: CASSLAPASGYNEQFF
cdr3_nt: TGCGCCAGCAGCTTGGCGCCGGCTAGCGGTTACAATGAGCAGTTCTTC

clone_size: few
d_call: TRBD1
j_call: TRBJ2-1
v_call: TRBV5-1
cdr3_aa: CASSVDREGNEQFF
cdr3_nt: TGCGCCAGCAGCGTGGACAGGGAAGGCAATGAGCAGTTCTTC

clone_size: .
d_call: TRBD2
j_call: TRBJ2-7
v_call: TRBV12-3/TRBV12-4
cdr3_aa: CASSVSGSSYEQYF
cdr3_nt: TGTGCCAGCAGTGTTAGCGGGAGCTCCTACGAGCAGTACTTC

clone_size: many
d_call: .
j_call: TRBJ2-1
v_call: TRBV28
cdr3_aa: CASSLGRLGSYNEQFF
cdr3_nt: TGTGCCAGCAGTTTAGGGCGATTGGGTTCCTACAATGAGCAGTTCTTC

clone_size: few
d_call: .
j_call: TRBJ2-3
v_call: TRBV20-1
cdr3_aa: CSATRPRGGTSTDTQYF
cdr3_nt: TGCAGTGCAACCCGTCCCCGGGGCGGAACTAGCACAGATACGCAGTATTTT

clone_size: .
d_call: TRBD1
j_call: TRBJ1-4
v_call: TRBV12-3/TRBV12-4
cdr3_aa: CASTWTGIGKLFF
cdr3_nt: TGTGCCAGCACCTGGACAGGGATCGGAAAACTGTTTTTT

clone_size: many
d_call: TRBD1
j_call: TRBJ2-5
v_call: TRBV29-1
cdr3_aa: CSVEGTGRETQYF
cdr3_nt: TGCAGCGTTGAAGGGACAGGGAGAGAGACCCAGTACTTC

clone_size: .
d_call: .
j_call: TRBJ2-1
v_call: TRBV3-1
cdr3_aa: CASSQEFNSYNEQFF
cdr3_nt: TGTGCCAGCAGCCAAGAGTTTAACTCCTACAATGAGCAGTTCTTC

clone_size: few
d_call: .
j_call: TRBJ2-1
v_call: TRBV28
cdr3_aa: CASSQGQLHNEQFF
cdr3_nt: TGTGCCAGCAGCCAAGGACAGCTCCACAATGAGCAGTTCTTC

clone_size: few
d_call: .
j_call: TRBJ2-3
v_call: TRBV6-6
cdr3_aa: CASSKTLDTQYF
cdr3_nt: TGTGCCAGCAGTAAAACCCTGGATACGCAGTATTTT

clone_size: medium-sized
d_call: .
j_call: TRBJ1-1
v_call: TRBV6-5
cdr3_aa: CASSYLADTEAFF
cdr3_nt: TGTGCCAGCAGTTACTTGGCAGACACTGAAGCTTTCTTT

clone_size: many
d_call: TRBD2
j_call: TRBJ2-3
v_call: TRBV5-1
cdr3_aa: CASSLVRAGGSTDTQYF
cdr3_nt: TGCGCCAGCAGCTTGGTTAGGGCGGGAGGATCTACAGATACGCAGTATTTT

clone_size: .
d_call: .
j_call: TRBJ1-6
v_call: TRBV6-1
cdr3_aa: CASKQGRSYNSPIHF
cdr3_nt: TGTGCCAGCAAGCAAGGACGCTCCTATAATTCACCCATCCACTTT